This TCR beta chain appears in the sequencing data of a study of spatial heterogeneity in lung cancer. The wider study: The average count in raw reads for each unique TCR and UMI combination exceeded eight appearances.

Unique molecular identifiers tagged every individual TCR cDNA molecule. A single record per CDR3 protein comes from TCRdb applying MiXCR to the 5' RACE reads. The sample carries about 80,000 distinct CDR3 sequences, approximately 21% recorded once. Overall study findings and caveats: TCRs found ubiquitously expanded in tumor appeared in blood more at resection than at follow-up.

Time point described: sample taken at primary tumor resection. Tumor, nontumor lung or frozen PBMC supplied whole RNA that was sequenced unsorted. Samples were obtained from more than 70 donors, all untreated early-stage non-small cell lung cancer patients. A remark on this clonotype: Its target is not known.

The CDR3 runs to 15 residues. Germline CDR1 MDHEN, CDR2 SYDVKM. Trimming stripped 5 bases from V and 0 bases from J, with 13 bases between. This receptor was obtained from a male donor with early-stage non-small cell lung cancer. This chain uses TRBV28 with TRBJ1-2; D is unclear. The sequencing used PBMCs, collected at surgery. The CDR3 here is CASSPRTQANYGYTF. The CDR3 DNA reads as TGTGCCAGCAGTCCTCGGACGCAGGCTAACTATGGCTACACCTTC.